A single sample is the source of the 30 T cell receptor beta chains below, sequenced in a study of blood T cell repertoires in COVID-19. Libraries were prepared by immunoSEQ multiplex PCR; TCRdb keeps only in-frame clonotypes and omits some of them. The sample holds 200,000 to 250,000 clones, less than 85% seen once. The sample consisted of peripheral blood. These receptor sequences come from a woman aged 80 or over with acute or convalescent COVID-19.

The rearrangement uses TRBV7-6 and TRBJ2-3, with 10 bases identical to TRBD2. The germline V gene has CDR1 SGHVS and CDR2 FNYEAQ. The CDR3 has 17 residues. The trim removed 3 bases at V and 4 bases at J, leaving 10 bases unmatched. CDR3 bases: TGTGCCAGCAGCTTGGGTTGGACTAGCGGCTTGGCAGATACGCAGTATTTT. Amino acid sequence: CASSLGWTSGLADTQYF.

Details on this clone: A read error may account for a junction end that differs from germline. J is TRBJ1-2 and V is TRBV11-1, with unresolved D. This CDR3 has 14 amino acids. Germline V CDR1 and CDR2: SGHAT, FQDESV (reference sequence). The CDR3 DNA follows: TGTGCCAGCAGCGTTGCTGAAACTAGTACCTCGTTACTCTTC. Translation: CASSVAETSTSLLF.

The genes are TRBV6-1 and TRBJ1-6; no firm D call. Per the germline V gene, CDR1 is MNHNS and CDR2 is SASEGT. The CDR3 is 18 residues long. Trimming removed 0 bases from V and 0 bases from J, with 12 bases in between. The CDR3 DNA reads as TGTGCCAGCAGTGAAGCCGCCTCCTCGAGCTCCTATAATTCACCCCTCCACTTT. It translates to CASSEAASSSSYNSPLHF.

This rearrangement joins TRBV10-3 to TRBJ1-4; a possible D gene is TRBD1 (5 bases). Germline CDR1 ENHRY, CDR2 SYGVKD. The CDR3 spans 14 residues. V lost 3 bases, J lost 8 bases, and 13 bases lay in between. This chain's CDR3 is CAISEGALTEKLFF. The CDR3 DNA follows: TGTGCCATCAGTGAAGGGGCCCTCACAGAAAAACTGTTTTTT.

This chain connects TRBV9 to TRBJ2-2, with D unclear. Trimming left V 4 bases short and J 6 bases short, with 7 bases between. The germline gives CDR1 SGDLS, CDR2 YYNGEE. The CDR3 has 12 amino acids. This CDR3 is CASSLTPGELFF. The CDR3 region has the DNA TGTGCCAGCAGCCTTACTCCCGGGGAGCTGTTTTTT.

This chain joins TRBV9 and TRBJ2-7; 9 bases are a match to TRBD1. The trim removed 0 bases at V and 6 bases at J, leaving 7 bases unmatched. This CDR3 comprises 15 residues. Germline assignment: CDR1 SGDLS and CDR2 YYNGEE. The CDR3 protein is CASSVAGTGFREQYF. The CDR3 region has the DNA TGTGCCAGCAGCGTAGCAGGGACAGGGTTCCGCGAGCAGTACTTC. The variable domain in full, with the rest retrieved from reference TRBV9 and TRBJ2-7, is DSGVTQTPKHLITATGQRVTLRCSPRSGDLSVYWYQQSLDQGLQFLIQYYNGEERAKGNILERFSAQQFPDLHSELNLSSLELGDSALYFCASSVAGTGFREQYFGPGTRLTVT.

This rearrangement joins TRBV7-9 to TRBJ2-1, with a tentative D call TRBD1 (6 bases). The V gene's germline CDR1 is SEHNR and CDR2 FQNEAQ (reference sequence). The CDR3 runs 14 residues. Trimming left V 3 bases short and J 4 bases short, with 10 bases between. CDR3 region: CASSFDRRYNEQFF. The CDR3 coding sequence is TGTGCCAGCAGCTTCGACAGGAGGTACAATGAGCAGTTCTTC.

The rearrangement uses TRBV13 and TRBJ1-3; 8 nucleotides align to TRBD1. The junction had 6 bases not matched to a gene; V was cut back by 4 bases and J by 4 bases. The CDR3 length is 15 residues. Germline CDR1 reads PRHDT; CDR2 reads FYEKMQ (reference sequence). CDR3 DNA: TGTGCCAGCAGCTCGGACAGGGTTTGGGGAAACACCATATATTTT. Translating gives CASSSDRVWGNTIYF.

The genes are TRBV9 and TRBJ2-3; TRBD1 aligns across 8 bases. Germline CDR1 and CDR2: SGDLS and YYNGEE. The ends lost 4 bases at V and 2 bases at J; junction bases unmatched: 9. The CDR3 totals 16 residues. The CDR3 loop is CASSPRTGPPTDTQYF. In nucleotides, the CDR3 is TGTGCCAGCAGCCCAAGGACAGGGCCCCCCACAGATACGCAGTATTTT. Complete variable domain (other parts from reference TRBV9 and TRBJ2-3): DSGVTQTPKHLITATGQRVTLRCSPRSGDLSVYWYQQSLDQGLQFLIQYYNGEERAKGNILERFSAQQFPDLHSELNLSSLELGDSALYFCASSPRTGPPTDTQYFGPGTRLTVL.

The CDR3 here is CSVDPGTEAFF. The CDR3, as DNA: TGCAGCGTTGACCCAGGCACTGAAGCTTTCTTT. The J gene is TRBJ1-1, the V gene TRBV29-1, with D uncertain. The CDR3 sequence is 11 residues long. Germline V CDR1 and CDR2: SQVTM, ANQGSEA. With 3 bases removed from V and 4 bases from J, the gap between germline ends came to 6 bases. Supplemented by reference TRBV29-1 and TRBJ1-1, the full variable domain reads SAVISQKPSRDICQRGTSLTIQCQVDSQVTMMFWYRQQPGQSLTLIATANQGSEATYESGFVIDKFPISRPNLTFSTLTVSNMSPEDSSIYLCSVDPGTEAFFGQGTRLTVV.

The gene calls are TRBV9 and TRBJ2-3, with 7 positions matching TRBD2. The junction had 8 bases not matched to a gene; V was cut back by 0 bases and J by 4 bases. The CDR3 is 16 residues long. CDR1 SGDLS and CDR2 YYNGEE come from the germline V gene. The CDR3 spells CASSVEAGAPADTQYF. CDR3 sequence (DNA): TGTGCCAGCAGCGTAGAGGCGGGAGCACCAGCAGATACGCAGTATTTT.

The V gene is TRBV7-9, the J gene TRBJ2-1, with D tentatively TRBD1 (5 bases). The germline V gene has CDR1 SEHNR and CDR2 FQNEAQ (reference sequence). The CDR3 spans 13 residues. V lost 5 bases and J 9 bases, leaving 14 bases between the germline ends. The CDR3 DNA reads as TGTGCCAGCAGCCCCCGATGGGGCGGTGAGCAGTTCTTC. It codes for CASSPRWGGEQFF.

This rearrangement joins TRBV5-1 to TRBJ2-1, with 10 bases matching TRBD1. Germline CDR1 is SGHRS and CDR2 is YFSETQ. The J segment lost 10 bases and the V segment lost 4 bases, leaving 5 bases of the junction unmatched. The CDR3 runs 13 residues. CDR3 in amino acids: CASSPGQGGEQFF. DNA of the CDR3: TGCGCCAGCAGCCCCGGACAGGGGGGAGAGCAGTTCTTC.

V and J are TRBV4-3 and TRBJ1-3, with D unclear. The CDR3 extends over 16 amino acids. V was clipped by 4 bases and J by 0 bases, with 13 bases between them. The germline gives CDR1 LGHNA, CDR2 YSLEER. For the CDR3, the DNA is TGCGCCAGCAGCCGAGACAAACCCAGCTCTGGAAACACCATATATTTT. Its protein product is CASSRDKPSSGNTIYF.

This chain links TRBV19 with TRBJ2-1; 9 nucleotides agree with TRBD1. Germline-derived CDR1 and CDR2 are LNHDA and SQIVND (reference sequence). The V segment lost 3 bases and the J segment 7 bases; nucleotides outside the gene matches: 7. The CDR3 sequence is 15 residues long. DNA of the CDR3: TGTGCCAGTAGTATCGGGACAGGGCTGGGAAATGAGCAGTTCTTC. It translates to CASSIGTGLGNEQFF.

The genes are TRBV7-6 and TRBJ2-7, with a tentative D call TRBD1 (5 bases). The CDR3 spans 15 residues. Trimming left V 5 bases short and J 5 bases short, with 19 bases between. Germline values: CDR1 SGHVS, CDR2 FNYEAQ. DNA of the CDR3: TGTGCCAGCAGCGAGAGAGGCCCCACAGGAAACGAGCAGTACTTC. Its protein is CASSERGPTGNEQYF.

The gene calls are TRBV25-1 and TRBJ2-7; possibly TRBD1 for D (5 bases). Trimming cost V 3 bases and J 5 bases, with 11 bases left between them. The germline gives CDR1 MGHDK, CDR2 SYGVNS. The CDR3 loop spans 13 amino acids. CDR3 amino acids: CASSESGYHEQYF. As DNA, the CDR3 is TGTGCCAGCAGTGAGTCAGGGTACCACGAGCAGTACTTC.

CDR3 amino acids: CARSIPPDRVVGTYNEQFF. The CDR3 nucleotides read TGTGCCAGAAGCATTCCCCCGGACAGGGTGGTCGGTACCTACAATGAGCAGTTCTTC. The chain employs TRBV7-5 and TRBJ2-1; the table's D call TRBD1 went unverified against the DNA. TRBV7-5 has pseudogene status. The CDR3 runs to 19 residues.

This chain connects TRBV7-9 to TRBJ2-2, with 7 bases fitting TRBD1. Trimming removed 5 bases from V and 4 bases from J; junction bases left unmatched: 10. CDR1 and CDR2 (germline): SEHNR, FQNEAQ (reference sequence). The CDR3 is made up of 16 amino acids. CDR3 loop: CASSPIGQALTGELFF. CDR3 sequence (DNA): TGTGCCAGCAGCCCAATCGGACAGGCACTCACCGGGGAGCTGTTTTTT.

The CDR3 region is CASSQDINRQISYEQYF. DNA of the CDR3: TGTGCCAGCAGCCAAGATATAAATAGACAAATCTCCTACGAGCAGTACTTC. This chain links TRBV3-1 (or the pseudogene TRBV3-2) with TRBJ2-7; D is unclear. Germline V gene data show CDR1 as LGHDT and CDR2 as YNNKEL (reference sequence). Trimming pared 0 bases from V and 0 bases from J, leaving 15 bases between. This CDR3 comprises 17 residues.

Comments on this clone: The identical CDR3 is also encoded by other nucleotide sequences in the sample. V gene TRBV6-6 combines with J gene TRBJ1-3; the match to TRBD1 covers 7 bases. Germline V lookup: CDR1 MNHNY, CDR2 SVGAGI (reference sequence). The CDR3 extends over 15 amino acids. After removal of 6 bases from V and 2 bases from J, the junction contained 7 bases not matched to a gene. The CDR3, as DNA: TGTGCCAGCAGCTTAGACAGGGACCCTGGAAACACCATATATTTT. It translates to CASSLDRDPGNTIYF.

In regard to this clone: One junction end disagrees with the germline gene, perhaps due to a read error. J is TRBJ2-7 and V is TRBV4-2; D is perhaps TRBD2 (6 bases). The CDR3 has 13 amino acids. Germline-derived CDR1 and CDR2 are LGHNA and YNFKEQ. CDR3 amino acids: CASSQEVAGRRFF. CDR3 DNA: TGTGCCAGCAGCCAGGAAGTAGCAGGGAGGAGGTTCTTC.

The chain recombines TRBV14 with TRBJ2-1; TRBD1 matches at 8 bases. The CDR3 totals 16 residues. The V gene's germline CDR1 is SGHDN and CDR2 FVKESK. Trimming cost V 4 bases and J 3 bases; bases outside gene matches: 8. CDR3 nucleotide sequence: TGTGCCAGCAGCCCAACATGGACAGGGAGCTACAATGAGCAGTTCTTC. This codes for CASSPTWTGSYNEQFF.

The V and J genes are TRBV5-1 and TRBJ1-3; D possibly corresponds to TRBD1 (5 bases). V lost 4 bases, J lost 2 bases, and 7 bases lay in between. The CDR3 runs 13 residues. Per germline, CDR1 SGHRS and CDR2 YFSETQ. This chain's CDR3 is CASSPGAGNTIYF. CDR3 nucleotides: TGCGCCAGCAGCCCGGGGGCTGGAAACACCATATATTTT.

CDR3 sequence reads: CASSYRDSYEQYF. In DNA form, the CDR3 reads TGTGCCAGCTCCTACAGGGATTCCTACGAGCAGTACTTC. This rearrangement joins TRBV6-5 to TRBJ2-7; D possibly corresponds to TRBD1 (6 bases). CDR1 is MNHEY, CDR2 SVGAGI, per germline. Trimming took 8 bases from V and 1 from J, leaving 12 bases between them. The CDR3 covers 13 residues.

The chain links TRBV9 to TRBJ2-3, with 9 bases lining up with TRBD2. Germline CDR1 is SGDLS and CDR2 is YYNGEE. The CDR3 loop spans 14 amino acids. V lost 3 bases to trimming and J lost 1 base; unmatched junction nucleotides: 0. CDR3 residues: CASSERGGTDTQYF. The CDR3 DNA follows: TGTGCCAGCAGCGAGCGGGGGGGCACAGATACGCAGTATTTT.

J is TRBJ2-1 and V is TRBV10-3; 7 nucleotides line up with TRBD2. Germline V gene lookup returns CDR1 ENHRY and CDR2 SYGVKD. V shed 0 bases, J shed 4 bases, and the junction held 3 bases outside the gene matches. The CDR3 extends over 15 amino acids. Here the CDR3 DNA reads TGTGCCATCAGTGAGTCGGGGGGACTATACAATGAGCAGTTCTTC. Translated: CAISESGGLYNEQFF.

CDR3 DNA: TGCGCCAGCAGCTACAGCGGGGGGGCCTACAATGAGCAGTTCTTC. Translating it yields CASSYSGGAYNEQFF. This sequence joins TRBV5-1 and TRBJ2-1; the match to TRBD2 covers 10 bases. Looked up from germline, CDR1 is SGHRS and CDR2 is YFSETQ. The CDR3 is 15 residues long. V trimming: 3 bases; J trimming: 2 bases; junction bases outside the gene matches: 2.

This chain links TRBV7-3 with TRBJ1-1; D is uncertain. The germline V and J ends were trimmed by 2 bases and 4 bases, with 17 bases remaining between them. Germline values: CDR1 SGHTA, CDR2 FQGTGA. CDR3 length: 16 amino acids. The CDR3 region is CASSLVQGLRSTEAFF. As DNA, the CDR3 is TGTGCCAGCAGCTTAGTACAAGGTCTTAGGAGCACTGAAGCTTTCTTT.

The chain has TRBV9 and TRBJ2-5; possible D gene TRBD2, 6 bases. This CDR3 contains 13 residues. Germline V gene data show CDR1 as SGDLS and CDR2 as YYNGEE. Trimming pared 0 bases from V and 5 bases from J, leaving 8 bases between. CDR3 sequence: CASSVGLGETQYF. CDR3 sequence (DNA): TGTGCCAGCAGCGTAGGACTAGGGGAGACCCAGTACTTC.